These 28 T cell receptor beta chains came from one sample sequenced in a study of identical twins. MiXCR, run by TCRdb on the 5' RACE reads, gives a single entry per CDR3 protein. This table has roughly 220,000 distinct CDR3 sequences, about 6.7% appearing once. In addition, the sample was reused for a study of T cells expressing NK-cell markers.

Sequenced: CD8+ T cells sorted from blood. Every receptor here comes from a woman between 18 and 29 years old in good health.

This clonotype showed up just a few times. This chain links TRBV6-1 with TRBJ2-1, with 12 positions matching TRBD1. Germline values: CDR1 MNHNS, CDR2 SASEGT. The ends lost 5 bases at V and 7 bases at J; junction bases unmatched: 9. CDR3 length equals 16 residues. This chain's CDR3 is CASSREGQGARNEQFF. In nucleotides, the CDR3 is TGTGCCAGCAGTCGGGAGGGACAGGGGGCACGTAATGAGCAGTTCTTC.

This clonotype has at least ten counts. V and J are TRBV7-9 and TRBJ2-3; D is ambiguous. V was clipped by 1 base and J by 6 bases, with 11 bases between them. Germline V gene sequence: CDR1 SEHNR, CDR2 FQNEAQ (reference sequence). The CDR3 covers 14 residues. In DNA form, the CDR3 reads TGTGCCAGCAGCTTAGTAGGACGTCCTGATACGCAGTATTTT. This sequence encodes CASSLVGRPDTQYF.

This clonotype has a handful of counts. This chain joins TRBV20-1 and TRBJ2-5; D perhaps matches TRBD2 (6 bases). The V end lost 2 bases, the J end lost 5 bases, and 21 bases lay between the germline ends. CDR1 is DFQATT and CDR2 is SNEGSKA in the germline V gene (reference sequence). This CDR3 has 16 amino acids. This CDR3 reads CSARSQGLGEGETQYF. The CDR3 DNA is TGCAGTGCTAGATCCCAGGGACTCGGAGAGGGGGAGACCCAGTACTTC.

The chain couples TRBV10-2 to TRBJ2-7; 13 positions agree with TRBD2. The germline V gene has CDR1 WSHSY and CDR2 SAAADI. V was pared by 10 bases and J by 4 bases, with 10 bases of the junction left unmatched. This CDR3 comprises 15 residues. CDR3: CATRLAGGPHYEQYF. Here the CDR3 DNA reads TGCGCCACCCGACTAGCGGGAGGCCCCCATTACGAGCAGTACTTC.

This clonotype was seen repeatedly, ten times or more. The chain links TRBV20-1 to TRBJ1-1; weak D call: TRBD1 (5 bases). Germline assignment: CDR1 DFQATT and CDR2 SNEGSKA (reference sequence). The CDR3 contains 11 residues. V lost 2 bases to trimming and J lost 6 bases, with 7 bases between them. CDR3 sequence: CSARQGAEAFF. In DNA, the CDR3 is TGCAGTGCTAGACAGGGTGCTGAAGCTTTCTTT.

V and J are TRBV2 and TRBJ2-1; 7 positions agree with TRBD1. The ends lost 4 bases at V and 4 bases at J; junction bases unmatched: 4. Germline CDR1 is SNHLY and CDR2 is FYNNEI. This CDR3 region has 14 residues. The CDR3 nucleotides read TGTGCCAGCAGTGCCCGGGACAGATACAATGAGCAGTTCTTC. This translates into CASSARDRYNEQFF.

This clonotype was detected many times. The chain uses TRBV5-1 and TRBJ2-7; D ambiguous. CDR3 length: 11 residues. Per germline, CDR1 SGHRS and CDR2 YFSETQ. V lost 5 bases to trimming and J lost 1 base, with 4 bases between them. Written as DNA, the CDR3 is TGCGCCAGCAGGGGTTCCTACGAGCAGTACTTC. Its protein is CASRGSYEQYF.

This clonotype was counted at least ten times. The chain carries TRBV9 and TRBJ1-5; 7 positions agree with TRBD1. This CDR3 is 14 amino acids long. V was pared by 3 bases and J by 4 bases, with 4 bases of the junction left unmatched. CDR1 and CDR2 from the germline V gene are SGDLS and YYNGEE. The CDR3 DNA reads TGTGCCAGCAGCGCGGGGACAGCTAATCAGCCCCAGCATTTT. This gives the protein CASSAGTANQPQHF.

The rearrangement joins TRBV3-1 to TRBJ1-1; D not certain. The germline V and J ends were trimmed by 0 bases and 3 bases, with 8 bases remaining between them. CDR3 length: 14 amino acids. Germline V gene data show CDR1 as LGHDT and CDR2 as YNNKEL (reference sequence). The CDR3 loop is CASSQDIGDTEAFF. The DNA for the CDR3 is TGTGCCAGCAGCCAAGATATTGGCGACACTGAAGCTTTCTTT.

This clonotype appeared a few times. This CDR3 reads CASSQERVLATDTQYF. DNA of the CDR3: TGCGCCAGCAGCCAAGAAAGAGTACTAGCGACAGATACGCAGTATTTT. The rearrangement uses TRBV4-3 and TRBJ2-3; 7 nucleotides agree with TRBD2. CDR1 LGHNA and CDR2 YSLEER come from the germline V gene. The CDR3 runs to 16 residues. Trimming removed 0 bases from V and 3 bases from J; junction bases left unmatched: 6.

This clonotype was seen a handful of times. Mismatch with germline at one junction end may stem from a read error. The chain's CDR3 is CASSLSLGLAGGPRVF. The DNA of the CDR3 is TGTGCCAGCAGTTTATCGTTGGGACTAGCGGGAGGGCCCCGGGTCTTC. This rearrangement joins TRBV27 to TRBJ2-1, with TRBD2 identical over 16 bases. Germline-derived CDR1 and CDR2 are MNHEY and SMNVEV (reference sequence). The CDR3 is 16 amino acids.

This clonotype has just a few counts. The chain employs TRBV28 and TRBJ1-1; 9 bases are a match to TRBD1. With V trimmed by 4 bases and J by 6 bases, 6 bases remained unmatched. Germline CDR1 and CDR2: MDHEN and SYDVKM. There are 14 residues in the CDR3. CDR3 protein: CASSSWTGVAEAFF. DNA of the CDR3: TGTGCCAGCAGTTCTTGGACAGGGGTCGCTGAAGCTTTCTTT.

The sample holds many counts of this clonotype. V is TRBV29-1 and J is TRBJ1-3, with 7 nucleotides matching TRBD1. The length of the CDR3 is 14 residues. Germline V gene lookup returns CDR1 SQVTM and CDR2 ANQGSEA. The trim removed 4 bases at V and 4 bases at J, leaving 7 bases unmatched. The CDR3 DNA sequence: TGCAGCGTTGTAGGACAGGCAGACGGAAACACCATATATTTT. Amino acids: CSVVGQADGNTIYF. Full variable domain (missing parts from reference TRBV29-1 and TRBJ1-3): SAVISQKPSRDICQRGTSLTIQCQVDSQVTMMFWYRQQPGQSLTLIATANQGSEATYESGFVIDKFPISRPNLTFSTLTVSNMSPEDSSIYLCSVVGQADGNTIYFGEGSWLTVV.

This clonotype appeared a few times. The rearrangement joins TRBV6-2 or TRBV6-3 to TRBJ2-1; TRBD1 agrees at 8 bases. The CDR3 length is 18 residues. J lost 7 bases, V lost 0 bases, and 14 bases had no gene match. From germline, CDR1 is MNHEY and CDR2 SVGEGT. CDR3 sequence: CASSYSTLGQGLVNEQFF. CDR3 nucleotides: TGTGCCAGCAGTTACTCGACATTAGGACAGGGATTGGTAAATGAGCAGTTCTTC.

This clonotype was detected ten times or more. The chain links TRBV5-1 to TRBJ2-7; D may correspond to TRBD1 or TRBD2 (5 bases each). V was pared by 5 bases and J by 6 bases, with 15 bases between. The CDR3 contains 13 residues. CDR1 and CDR2 (germline): SGHRS, YFSETQ. The CDR3 loop is CASSSNLGAEQYF. The DNA for the CDR3 is TGCGCCAGCAGTTCTAACCTCGGGGCCGAGCAGTACTTC.

CDR3: CASSPWTGRTAYTEAFF. DNA for the CDR3: TGTGCCAGCAGCCCCTGGACAGGGCGGACGGCTTACACTGAAGCTTTCTTT. The chain employs TRBV7-8 and TRBJ1-1; TRBD1 matches at 8 bases. With V trimmed by 5 bases and J by 3 bases, 14 bases remained unmatched. The CDR3 length is 17 residues. Germline CDR1 and CDR2: SGHVS and FQNEAQ.

The chain has TRBV7-2 and TRBJ2-7; 8 nucleotides align to TRBD2. Per the germline V gene, CDR1 is SGHTA and CDR2 is FQGNSA. With 8 bases clipped from V and 0 bases from J, the junction kept 6 bases outside the gene matches. There are 14 residues in the CDR3. The CDR3 protein is CASVGRGVSYEQYF. Here the CDR3 DNA reads TGTGCCAGCGTAGGGCGGGGGGTCTCCTACGAGCAGTACTTC.

At least ten counts were recorded for this clonotype. The chain links TRBV7-8 to TRBJ1-1; D uncertain. Trimming cost V 1 base and J 4 bases, with 4 bases left between them. Germline-derived CDR1 and CDR2 are SGHVS and FQNEAQ. The CDR3 contains 12 residues. The CDR3 DNA is TGTGCCAGCAGCTTAGATTTCACTGAAGCTTTCTTT. Protein product: CASSLDFTEAFF. Full variable domain (rest looked up from reference TRBV7-8 and TRBJ1-1): GAGVSQSPRYKVAKRGQDVALRCDPISGHVSLFWYQQALGQGPEFLTYFQNEAQLDKSGLPSDRFFAERPEGSVSTLKIQRTQQEDSAVYLCASSLDFTEAFFGQGTRLTVV.

This clonotype showed up just a few times. CDR3 bases: TGCGCCAGCAGCTTGAAGGGGCGGGACACAGATACGCAGTATTTT. This translates into CASSLKGRDTDTQYF. This chain connects TRBV5-1 to TRBJ2-3, with D tentatively TRBD2 (6 bases). This CDR3 has 15 residues. The germline gives CDR1 SGHRS, CDR2 YFSETQ. V was shortened by 1 base and J by 2 bases, with 11 bases between the two germline ends. Variable domain in full (rest from reference TRBV5-1 and TRBJ2-3): KAGVTQTPRYLIKTRGQQVTLSCSPISGHRSVSWYQQTPGQGLQFLFEYFSETQRNKGNFPGRFSGRQFSNSRSEMNVSTLELGDSALYLCASSLKGRDTDTQYFGPGTRLTVL.

This clonotype was observed at least ten times. The V gene is TRBV7-8, the J gene TRBJ2-1, with TRBD2 matching over 11 bases. CDR1 is SGHVS, CDR2 FQNEAQ, per germline. Unmatched junction bases numbered 5, after V lost 1 base and J lost 6 bases. The CDR3 totals 16 residues. The CDR3 sequence: CASSLELAGGPNEQFF. CDR3 DNA sequence: TGTGCCAGCAGCTTAGAGCTAGCGGGGGGCCCCAATGAGCAGTTCTTC.

As DNA, the CDR3 is TGCAGCGTTGAAGGGGGGCAGGGCCCCACAGATACGCAGTATTTT. Translating gives CSVEGGQGPTDTQYF. V gene TRBV29-1 combines with J gene TRBJ2-3; a weak D match, TRBD1 (6 bases). Germline V gene sequence: CDR1 SQVTM, CDR2 ANQGSEA. Trimming took 1 base from V and 2 from J, leaving 13 bases between them. The CDR3 covers 15 residues.

The J gene is TRBJ2-1, the V gene TRBV29-1; D not certain. V was clipped by 3 bases and J by 7 bases, with 10 bases between them. CDR1 and CDR2 from the germline V gene are SQVTM and ANQGSEA. This CDR3 contains 12 residues. The CDR3, as DNA: TGCAGCGTTGAGGCCAGTAGGAATGAGCAGTTCTTC. Its protein product is CSVEASRNEQFF.

This clonotype was picked up a small number of times. The rearrangement uses TRBV5-8 and TRBJ2-7; 13 bases align to TRBD2. The CDR3 has 16 amino acids. Trimming cost V 4 bases and J 4 bases; bases outside gene matches: 8. The germline CDR1 and CDR2 sequences are SGHTS and YDEGEE. The CDR3 here is CASSQPLTSGGYEQYF. In nucleotides, the CDR3 is TGTGCCAGCAGCCAACCACTGACTAGCGGGGGGTACGAGCAGTACTTC.

This clonotype was counted only a few times. The V gene is TRBV10-3, the J gene TRBJ2-6, with TRBD2 matching 9 bases. V trimming: 11 bases; J trimming: 0 bases; junction bases outside the gene matches: 11. CDR1 is ENHRY and CDR2 is SYGVKD in the germline V gene. The CDR3 contains 17 residues. Here the CDR3 reads CAAEGASGVSGANVLTF. The CDR3 nucleotides read TGTGCCGCCGAAGGGGCTAGCGGGGTCTCTGGGGCCAACGTCCTGACTTTC.

This clonotype was detected a few times. This sequence joins TRBV27 and TRBJ2-2; D may be TRBD1 (5 bases). The length of the CDR3 is 15 residues. The V gene's germline CDR1 is MNHEY and CDR2 SMNVEV (reference sequence). Trimming left V 2 bases short and J 4 bases short, with 11 bases between. The CDR3 is CASSLLGHFTGELFF. CDR3 in DNA: TGTGCCAGCAGTTTACTAGGACACTTCACCGGGGAGCTGTTTTTT.

This chain uses TRBV5-1 with TRBJ2-7; D uncertain. Trimming pared 0 bases from V and 0 bases from J, leaving 10 bases between. Looked up from germline, CDR1 is SGHRS and CDR2 is YFSETQ. This CDR3 is built from 15 residues. CDR3 sequence: CASSLAMGSSYEQYF. As DNA, the CDR3 is TGCGCCAGCAGCTTGGCAATGGGAAGCTCCTACGAGCAGTACTTC.

The rearrangement uses TRBV9 and TRBJ2-1, with 12 positions matching TRBD2. This CDR3 spans 17 amino acids. Trimming removed 4 bases from V and 6 bases from J; junction bases left unmatched: 11. The germline V gene has CDR1 SGDLS and CDR2 YYNGEE. CDR3 residues: CASSHPLSSGRANEQFF. In DNA form, the CDR3 reads TGTGCCAGCAGCCACCCACTCTCTAGCGGGAGGGCCAATGAGCAGTTCTTC. The full variable domain, in which reference TRBV9 and TRBJ2-1 provide the parts outside the CDR3, is DSGVTQTPKHLITATGQRVTLRCSPRSGDLSVYWYQQSLDQGLQFLIQYYNGEERAKGNILERFSAQQFPDLHSELNLSSLELGDSALYFCASSHPLSSGRANEQFFGPGTRLTVL.

The chain has TRBV6-5 and TRBJ2-7, with a tentative D call TRBD1 (5 bases). This CDR3 spans 13 amino acids. V shed 3 bases and J shed 9 bases, with 15 bases lying between them. The germline CDR1 and CDR2 sequences are MNHEY and SVGAGI. CDR3 DNA: TGTGCCAGCAGTTATTCGGTGGAAACAGGGCAGTACTTC. It encodes CASSYSVETGQYF.